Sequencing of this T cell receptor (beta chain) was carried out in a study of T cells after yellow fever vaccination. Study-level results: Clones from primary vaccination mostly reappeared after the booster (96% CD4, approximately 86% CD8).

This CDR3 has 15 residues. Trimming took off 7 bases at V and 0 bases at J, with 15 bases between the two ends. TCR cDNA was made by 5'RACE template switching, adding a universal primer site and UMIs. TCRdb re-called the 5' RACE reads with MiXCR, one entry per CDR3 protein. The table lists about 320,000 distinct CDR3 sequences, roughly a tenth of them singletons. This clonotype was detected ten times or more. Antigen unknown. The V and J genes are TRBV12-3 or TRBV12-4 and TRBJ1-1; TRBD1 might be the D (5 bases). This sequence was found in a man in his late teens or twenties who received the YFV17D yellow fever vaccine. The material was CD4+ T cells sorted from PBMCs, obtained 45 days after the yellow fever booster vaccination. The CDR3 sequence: CASTSQGSMNTEAFF. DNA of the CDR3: TGTGCCAGCACCAGTCAGGGATCCATGAACACTGAAGCTTTCTTT.